This TCR beta chain is drawn from a study of cytotoxic CD8 clonotypes in ibrutinib-treated CLL. Study results and caveats: Exceeding age-matched healthy donors, baseline clonality also tracked the counts of circulating CD8+ T cells.

The table came from immunoSEQ multiplex PCR; TCRdb's copy has only in-frame clones and leaves some out. The data hold 150,000 or so clones, with around three quarters observed a single time. To note about this clone: As yet, its antigen is unknown.

This clonotype was sampled from a human donor with chronic lymphocytic leukemia. Sequenced here: PBMCs, sampled after 12 months of ibrutinib treatment.

DNA for the CDR3: TGTGCCAGCAGCTCCAAAGGGCCTAGTCGCTCAGGGCGCACTGAAGCTTTCTTT. Translation: CASSSKGPSRSGRTEAFF. This rearrangement joins TRBV7-8 to TRBJ1-1; TRBD1 is a possible D gene (5 bases). Germline CDR1 SGHVS, CDR2 FQNEAQ. The V gene lost 4 bases and the J gene lost 4 bases, with 25 bases spanning the gap. This CDR3 is 18 amino acids long. Full variable domain (remainder filled in from reference TRBV7-8 and TRBJ1-1): GAGVSQSPRYKVAKRGQDVALRCDPISGHVSLFWYQQALGQGPEFLTYFQNEAQLDKSGLPSDRFFAERPEGSVSTLKIQRTQQEDSAVYLCASSSKGPSRSGRTEAFFGQGTRLTVV.